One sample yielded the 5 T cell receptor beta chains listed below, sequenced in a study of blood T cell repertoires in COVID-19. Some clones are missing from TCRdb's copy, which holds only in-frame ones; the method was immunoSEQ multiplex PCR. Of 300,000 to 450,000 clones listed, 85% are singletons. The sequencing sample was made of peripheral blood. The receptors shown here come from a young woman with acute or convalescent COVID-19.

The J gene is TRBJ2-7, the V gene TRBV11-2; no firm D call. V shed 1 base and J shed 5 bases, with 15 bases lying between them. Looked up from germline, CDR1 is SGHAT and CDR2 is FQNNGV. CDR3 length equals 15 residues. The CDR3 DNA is TGTGCCAGCAGCTTAGTCCCCCTCCAAAGCCACGAGCAGTACTTC. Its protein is CASSLVPLQSHEQYF.

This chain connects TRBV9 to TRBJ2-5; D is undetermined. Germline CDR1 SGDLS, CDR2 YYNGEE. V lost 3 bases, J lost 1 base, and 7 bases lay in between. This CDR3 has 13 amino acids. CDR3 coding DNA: TGTGCCAGCAGCGGGATAGCCCAAGAGACCCAGTACTTC. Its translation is CASSGIAQETQYF.

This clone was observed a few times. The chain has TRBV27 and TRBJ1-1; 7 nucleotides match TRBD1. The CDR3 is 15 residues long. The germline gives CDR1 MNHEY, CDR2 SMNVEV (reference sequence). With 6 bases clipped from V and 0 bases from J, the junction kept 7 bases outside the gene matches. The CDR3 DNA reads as TGTGCCAGCAGCCGAACAGGGGAAATGAACACTGAAGCTTTCTTT. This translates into CASSRTGEMNTEAFF.

The CDR3 bases are TGTGCCAGCAGCGTAGGGGGGGACTCTAATGAAAAACTGTTTTTT. Its protein is CASSVGGDSNEKLFF. This chain links TRBV9 with TRBJ1-4; possibly TRBD1 for D (5 bases). Trimming removed 0 bases at V and 3 bases at J, with 9 bases between. CDR3 size: 15 residues. The germline V gene has CDR1 SGDLS and CDR2 YYNGEE.

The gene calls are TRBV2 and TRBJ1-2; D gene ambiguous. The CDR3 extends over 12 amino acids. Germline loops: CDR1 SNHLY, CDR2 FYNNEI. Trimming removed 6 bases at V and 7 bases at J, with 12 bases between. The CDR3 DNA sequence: TGTGCCAGCAGCGGAGGGCCCCTTGGCTACACCTTC. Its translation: CASSGGPLGYTF.